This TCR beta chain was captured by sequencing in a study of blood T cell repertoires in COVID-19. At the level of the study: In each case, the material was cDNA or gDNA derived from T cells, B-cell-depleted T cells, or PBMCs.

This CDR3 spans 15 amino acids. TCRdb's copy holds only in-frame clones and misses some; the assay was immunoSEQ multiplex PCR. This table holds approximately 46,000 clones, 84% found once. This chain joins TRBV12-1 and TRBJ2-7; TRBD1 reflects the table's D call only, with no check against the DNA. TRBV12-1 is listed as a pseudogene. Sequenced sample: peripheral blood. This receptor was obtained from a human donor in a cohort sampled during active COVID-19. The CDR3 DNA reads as TGTGCCAGCAGCCCCCCGGGACAGGGGGCCTACGAGCAGTACTTC. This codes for CASSPPGQGAYEQYF.